Listed here are 31 T cell receptor beta chains from one sample, sequenced in a study of T-cell reconstitution after alpha-beta-depleted transplantation in children (TCRdb year 2016). Library preparation employed PCR. TCRdb names Illumina HiSeq 2500 as the instrument used. TCR library preparation used molecular barcoding, with unique molecular identifiers applied to normalize quantification of the TCRbeta repertoire. TCRdb reran the public reads through fastp at Q25 and MiXCR, keeping productive beta chains. When rows share a CDR3 protein, they turn into one entry using the most common DNA and genes. Recorded for this sample are 500,000 to 600,000 distinct CDR3 sequences; approximately 20% of them occurred a single time. Of the sample, around 3.3% falls within the top ten clones. The source material was PBMCs from the stem cell graft donor, sampled from the stem cell graft. The receptors were sampled from a human donor who donated a stem cell graft to a child with acute lymphoblastic leukemia.

The rearrangement uses TRBV6-2 or TRBV6-3 and TRBJ2-5; D possibly corresponds to TRBD1 (5 bases). Germline lookup yields CDR1 MNHEY and CDR2 SVGEGT. V was clipped by 0 bases and J by 3 bases, with 8 bases between them. The CDR3 is 14 amino acids. The CDR3 sequence: CASSYSGREETQYF. CDR3 DNA: TGTGCCAGCAGTTACTCTGGCAGGGAAGAGACCCAGTACTTC.

This clonotype was observed at least ten times. The genes are TRBV6-5 and TRBJ1-5, with 8 bases identical to TRBD1. This CDR3 has 14 residues. Germline trimming cut 2 bases from V and 5 bases from J; bases unmatched to any gene: 2. Germline V lookup: CDR1 MNHEY, CDR2 SVGAGI. This chain's CDR3 is CASSYGDRYQPQHF. The CDR3, as DNA: TGTGCCAGCAGTTACGGGGACAGGTATCAGCCCCAGCATTTT.

This chain joins TRBV29-1 and TRBJ1-2, with TRBD1 identical over 7 bases. The germline gives CDR1 SQVTM, CDR2 ANQGSEA. This CDR3 comprises 13 residues. Losses at the gene ends were 1 base for V and 6 bases for J; bases not matched to a gene: 5. In DNA, the CDR3 is TGCAGCGTTGAAGCCCCTGACAGGGATGGCTACACCTTC. Residues: CSVEAPDRDGYTF.

The CDR3 reads CASSYPRTGADTEAFF. CDR3 nucleotides: TGTGCCAGCAGTTACCCTCGGACAGGGGCTGACACTGAAGCTTTCTTT. The chain joins TRBV6-5 to TRBJ1-1, with TRBD1 matching 9 bases. Germline trimming cut 2 bases from V and 3 bases from J; bases unmatched to any gene: 7. CDR3 length: 16 amino acids. Germline CDR1 MNHEY, CDR2 SVGAGI.

V is TRBV6-2 or TRBV6-3 and J is TRBJ2-7, with 8 nucleotides matching TRBD1. Germline assignment: CDR1 MNHEY and CDR2 SVGEGT. This CDR3 has 16 residues. Trimming cost V 0 bases and J 4 bases; bases outside gene matches: 8. CDR3 DNA: TGTGCCAGCAGTTACTCGAAGGACAGGGTGTCTTACGAGCAGTACTTC. Protein: CASSYSKDRVSYEQYF.

V and J are TRBV19 and TRBJ2-1; 14 positions agree with TRBD2. Germline CDR1 and CDR2: LNHDA and SQIVND (reference sequence). V trimming: 1 base; J trimming: 7 bases; junction bases outside the gene matches: 0. The CDR3 runs 15 residues. CDR3 nucleotide sequence: TGTGCCAGTAGTATAGGACTAGCGGGAGGGAATGAGCAGTTCTTC. It specifies CASSIGLAGGNEQFF.

This clonotype occurred a few times. This chain uses TRBV12-3 or TRBV12-4 with TRBJ2-5, with no clear D. Trimming pared 3 bases from V and 4 bases from J, leaving 9 bases between. The CDR3 contains 13 residues. The CDR3 DNA reads as TGTGCCAGCAGTTTGACCAACTCAGAGACCCAGTACTTC. As protein: CASSLTNSETQYF.

This clonotype was recorded a few times. The CDR3 DNA follows: TGTGCCAGCAGCTTGGTGGACAGGATTAACTATGGCTACACCTTC. Amino acids: CASSLVDRINYGYTF. The chain uses TRBV5-6 and TRBJ1-2, with 7 bases matching TRBD1. The CDR3 has 15 residues. J gave up 1 base and V 0 bases, and 3 bases lay outside the gene matches. Germline-derived CDR1 and CDR2 are SGHDT and YYEEEE.

This sequence joins TRBV11-2 and TRBJ2-7; 10 bases align to TRBD2. This CDR3 is built from 15 residues. Trimming removed 5 bases from V and 7 bases from J; junction bases left unmatched: 11. Germline V gene lookup returns CDR1 SGHAT and CDR2 FQNNGV. CDR3 in amino acids: CASSIAPGLAREQYF. Here the CDR3 DNA reads TGTGCCAGCAGCATAGCCCCGGGACTAGCGAGGGAGCAGTACTTC.

The chain has TRBV7-8 and TRBJ2-5, with D possibly matching TRBD2 (7 bases). CDR1 and CDR2 (germline): SGHVS, FQNEAQ. Trimming removed 11 bases from V and 2 bases from J, with 18 bases in between. This CDR3 spans 14 amino acids. The CDR3 DNA is TGTGCCGGGGGGGGGGCAGGGCGGCAAGAGACCCAGTACTTC. Translating it yields CAGGGAGRQETQYF.

This clonotype was seen a handful of times. In DNA, the CDR3 is TGTGCCACCAGTGACCCCAACTCCTACAATGAGCAGTTCTTC. Translating gives CATSDPNSYNEQFF. This rearrangement joins TRBV24-1 to TRBJ2-1; D is unclear. Germline V CDR1 and CDR2: KGHDR, SFDVKD. The CDR3 is 14 amino acids. Trimming took off 4 bases at V and 0 bases at J, with 6 bases between the two ends.

As concerns this clonotype: A junction end diverges from the germline sequence, so it may reflect a read error. This chain joins TRBV12-3 or TRBV12-4 and TRBJ2-7; 8 bases fit TRBD1. The CDR3 covers 17 residues. The CDR3 reads CASSEAGGRFYTYDQYF. In nucleotides, the CDR3 is TGTGCCAGCAGCGAAGCAGGGGGCAGGTTCTATACCTACGACCAGTACTTC.

This clonotype has ten or more counts. The CDR3 sequence: CASSLSGMNTEAFF. CDR3 in DNA: TGTGCCAGCAGTTTATCCGGAATGAACACTGAAGCTTTCTTT. The gene calls are TRBV27 and TRBJ1-1; D is unresolved. There are 14 residues in the CDR3. Germline CDR1 reads MNHEY; CDR2 reads SMNVEV (reference sequence). The V gene lost 0 bases and the J gene lost 0 bases, with 5 bases spanning the gap.

The table lists this clonotype with a few counts. V is TRBV10-3 and J is TRBJ2-2; D is undetermined. Deletions cut 0 bases from V and 4 bases from J, with 12 bases between. CDR1 is ENHRY and CDR2 is SYGVKD in the germline V gene. The CDR3 contains 16 residues. The chain's CDR3 is CAISESGPPGTGELFF. Here the CDR3 DNA reads TGTGCCATCAGTGAGTCAGGACCTCCCGGCACCGGGGAGCTGTTTTTT.

This clonotype was detected only a few times. The chain has TRBV6-1 and TRBJ2-3, with 14 bases identical to TRBD2. The CDR3 extends over 15 amino acids. From germline, CDR1 is MNHNS and CDR2 SASEGT. Losses at the gene ends were 8 bases for V and 9 bases for J; bases not matched to a gene: 10. CDR3 sequence (DNA): TGTGCCAGCGAGGAAGGGACTAGCGGGAGAATGACGCAGTATTTT. Its protein product is CASEEGTSGRMTQYF.

The chain employs TRBV7-2 and TRBJ2-7; 7 nucleotides align to TRBD2. This CDR3 contains 15 residues. J gave up 4 bases and V 3 bases, and 9 bases lay outside the gene matches. Germline V gene sequence: CDR1 SGHTA, CDR2 FQGNSA. The CDR3 region has the DNA TGTGCCAGCAGCTTCTATCGGGGAGGGAGGTACGAGCAGTACTTC. This gives the protein CASSFYRGGRYEQYF.

This clonotype was detected only a few times. The rearrangement uses TRBV18 and TRBJ2-3, with a possible D match to TRBD1 (5 bases). The germline V gene has CDR1 KGHSH and CDR2 LQKENI. This CDR3 is 13 amino acids long. Trimming pared 2 bases from V and 4 bases from J, leaving 7 bases between. This chain's CDR3 is CASSPSRADTQYF. The CDR3 DNA reads TGTGCCAGCTCACCAAGCAGGGCAGATACGCAGTATTTT.

Only a few counts were recorded for this clonotype. J is TRBJ1-6 and V is TRBV6-4; a possible D gene is TRBD1 (5 bases). This CDR3 has 14 residues. Trimming took 3 bases from V and 3 from J, leaving 6 bases between them. CDR1 and CDR2 (germline): MRHNA, SNTAGT. The CDR3 bases are TGTGCCAGCAGTGAGGACAACTATAATTCACCCCTCCACTTT. This gives the protein CASSEDNYNSPLHF.

This clonotype has only a few counts. V is TRBV12-3 or TRBV12-4 and J is TRBJ2-3, with 7 bases identical to TRBD2. The CDR3 runs 16 residues. Trimming cost V 4 bases and J 3 bases; bases outside gene matches: 10. The CDR3: CASSWKGSGPTDTQYF. CDR3 coding DNA: TGTGCCAGCAGTTGGAAGGGTAGCGGGCCGACAGATACGCAGTATTTT.

J is TRBJ1-1 and V is TRBV6-1; D is possibly TRBD1 (5 bases). V lost 11 bases and J 0 bases, leaving 16 bases between the germline ends. Germline CDR1 reads MNHNS; CDR2 reads SASEGT. The CDR3 runs 14 residues. CDR3 sequence: CAGGEGLMNTEAFF. The DNA of the CDR3 is TGTGCCGGGGGGGAGGGCCTCATGAACACTGAAGCTTTCTTT.

The table lists this clonotype with a few counts. The chain couples TRBV6-1 to TRBJ1-2; TRBD1 might be the D (5 bases). Germline V gene lookup returns CDR1 MNHNS and CDR2 SASEGT. The CDR3 covers 15 residues. The V gene lost 8 bases and the J gene lost 1 base, with 17 bases spanning the gap. CDR3 amino acids: CASGGKGGDNYGYTF. CDR3 bases: TGTGCCAGCGGAGGGAAGGGAGGGGATAACTATGGCTACACCTTC.

This chain links TRBV18 with TRBJ1-1; TRBD1 is a possible D gene (5 bases). The CDR3 has 16 amino acids. Germline CDR1 reads KGHSH; CDR2 reads LQKENI. The V end was cut by 0 bases, the J end by 4 bases, with 15 bases between. In nucleotides, the CDR3 is TGTGCCAGCTCACCACCGCGGGGGAGGGTGGTCACTGAAGCTTTCTTT. Its protein product is CASSPPRGRVVTEAFF.

The genes are TRBV5-1 and TRBJ2-2; D remains unclear. V was clipped by 2 bases and J by 0 bases, with 8 bases between them. This CDR3 comprises 15 residues. Germline V lookup: CDR1 SGHRS, CDR2 YFSETQ. CDR3 sequence: CASSFSPPNTGELFF. The CDR3 DNA follows: TGCGCCAGCAGCTTCTCACCCCCGAACACCGGGGAGCTGTTTTTT.

The chain links TRBV7-8 to TRBJ2-1; D not resolved. V was trimmed by 5 bases and J by 9 bases, leaving 11 bases between them. The germline CDR1 and CDR2 sequences are SGHVS and FQNEAQ. This CDR3 region has 12 residues. This CDR3 is CASSPSLSEQFF. DNA of the CDR3: TGTGCCAGCAGCCCCTCACTGAGTGAGCAGTTCTTC.

The V call is TRBV6-1, the J call TRBJ1-6; D is uncertain. V was cut by 6 bases and J by 7 bases, with 19 bases left in between. Germline loops: CDR1 MNHNS, CDR2 SASEGT. There are 16 residues in the CDR3. The CDR3 spells CASSHGPPYNNSPLHF. The CDR3 DNA reads TGTGCCAGCAGCCACGGTCCACCCTACAACAATTCACCCCTCCACTTT.

This clonotype showed up just a few times. The chain couples TRBV5-1 to TRBJ2-1, with 8 bases identical to TRBD1. Unmatched junction bases numbered 11, after V lost 4 bases and J lost 5 bases. The length of the CDR3 is 16 residues. Germline V gene lookup returns CDR1 SGHRS and CDR2 YFSETQ. The CDR3 sequence: CASSTQQGGGHNEQFF. CDR3 nucleotide sequence: TGCGCCAGCAGCACCCAACAGGGGGGAGGACACAATGAGCAGTTCTTC.

Only a few counts were recorded for this clonotype. The rearrangement uses TRBV6-1 and TRBJ2-1, with 10 bases matching TRBD2. The germline gives CDR1 MNHNS, CDR2 SASEGT. V lost 5 bases to trimming and J lost 8 bases; unmatched junction nucleotides: 9. This CDR3 region has 15 residues. The CDR3 sequence: CASSLLAGAVYEQFF. As DNA, the CDR3 is TGTGCCAGCAGTCTTCTAGCGGGAGCGGTCTATGAGCAGTTCTTC.

The chain combines TRBV11-1 with TRBJ2-1, with TRBD2 identical over 13 bases. The CDR3 runs 19 residues. Germline assignment: CDR1 SGHAT and CDR2 FQDESV (reference sequence). Unmatched junction bases numbered 15, after V lost 4 bases and J lost 6 bases. For the CDR3, the DNA is TGTGCCAGCAGCTCCGTCTCACTAGCGGGAGGGCATAGTTTCAATGAGCAGTTCTTC. As protein: CASSSVSLAGGHSFNEQFF.

This chain links TRBV7-8 with TRBJ1-1; D remains unclear. Deletions cut 1 base from V and 1 base from J, with 7 bases between. Germline lookup yields CDR1 SGHVS and CDR2 FQNEAQ. The CDR3 runs 14 residues. The CDR3 is CASSLGLENTEAFF. The CDR3 DNA is TGTGCCAGCAGCTTAGGGCTTGAGAACACTGAAGCTTTCTTT.

This clonotype was seen a few times. The V gene is TRBV6-4, the J gene TRBJ2-3, with 12 positions matching TRBD1. Germline assignment: CDR1 MRHNA and CDR2 SNTAGT. The CDR3 is 16 amino acids. Trimming at V came to 3 bases and at J to 5 bases, leaving 6 bases not matched to a gene. The CDR3 DNA is TGTGCCAGCAGTGAGTCGGGACAGGGGGCAGGAGATACGCAGTATTTT. This sequence encodes CASSESGQGAGDTQYF.

This clonotype was counted a few times. This chain joins TRBV5-1 and TRBJ1-1; D is perhaps TRBD1 (6 bases). Germline V lookup: CDR1 SGHRS, CDR2 YFSETQ. V was cut by 5 bases and J by 1 base, with 15 bases left in between. The CDR3 runs 15 residues. In DNA form, the CDR3 reads TGCGCCAGCAGTTCGATGTCGACAGGGAACACTGAAGCTTTCTTT. Its translation: CASSSMSTGNTEAFF.